What follows describes a single T cell receptor (beta chain). Which antigen it targets is not known. Base-call qualities are not available, and no considerably larger clone is one nucleotide away. This was a case-control study nested in a cohort of healthcare workers in London, UK, who had nasopharyngeal swab PCR tests and blood samples taken every week. Healthcare workers were recruited during the week of the UK lockdown, between 23 and 31 March 2020, and followed weekly for up to roughly 15 weeks. CDR1 and CDR2 are drawn from the germline V gene: SGHTA, FQGNSA. Including the terminal cysteine and phenylalanine, the CDR3 comprises 15 residues. Of the read, only the CDR3 DNA is kept; its 45 bases are in frame from base 1. The junction shows trimming of 3 bases on V and 4 bases on J, plus 16 bases between the germline ends. This entry comes from a study of early T cells in non-severe SARS-CoV-2 infection (dated by TCRdb to the early 2020s). About the full investigation: Because TCR sequencing relied on bulk RNA taken from unsorted whole blood, pairing of alpha and beta chains was not possible.

Library construction relied on 5' RACE. These reads were obtained on a NextSeq 500. In the TCR library protocol, unique molecular identifiers were attached to individual cDNA molecules to correct for PCR bias and sequencing error. Both TCR alpha and beta chains were sequenced, and tight co-correlation was observed between alpha and beta sequence abundances in each sample. Per the source publication's procedure: Decombinator V4 was used to annotate the V gene, J gene and CDR3 of the TCR sequences. TCRs were defined as expanded if a significant change between any two time points was detected under a Poisson model with p below 0.0001. TCR abundances were normalised to the total number of TCRs sequenced per sample and expressed as counts per million. MAIT TCRs were defined by TRAV1-2 paired with TRAJ12, TRAJ20 or TRAJ33, and iNKT TCRs by TRAV10 paired with TRAJ18. A search of VDJdb, accessed on 1 November 2021, was run for TCRs annotated to CMV, EBV and SARS-CoV-2, with TCRs annotated for multiple antigens excluded. TCRdb reran the public reads through fastp at Q25 and MiXCR, keeping productive beta chains. One record per CDR3 amino acid sequence lists the most common genes and DNA. Here the V and J calls rest on TCRdb's processing, not on the authors' analysis. Counted in this sample were some 80,000 distinct CDR3 sequences; about 9.4% of them appeared once. The ten most abundant clones make up about 8.2% of the sample.

Paper-wide results and their limitations: VDJdb matching was skewed toward anti-spike CD8 responses, so virus-specific expansions were likely underestimated and private and CD4 specificities were missed.

Recombination linked TRBV7-2 to TRBJ2-7, and possibly TRBD2, on 5 matching bases. The receptor was derived from an adult who was a healthcare worker with PCR-confirmed SARS-CoV-2 infection or an uninfected control (not recorded which). The sample here was whole blood, taken at baseline. CDR3 loop: CASSLVVGSSYEQYF. The nucleotides read TGTGCCAGCAGCTTGGTAGTTGGGAGTTCGTACGAGCAGTACTTC.